Only one count was recorded for the clone carrying this TCR beta chain. The antigen is undetermined. TCR beta CDR3 regions were amplified from RNA. Carried out on the TCR CDR3, a first-round RT-PCR used the HTBI primer set. MiXCR was run by TCRdb on the multiplex PCR reads, yielding one entry per CDR3 protein. The sample gives about 350,000 distinct CDR3 sequences, 14% of which show up once; roughly 24% is in the top ten. This record comes from a study of T cells in Graves' hyperthyroidism and ophthalmopathy. Study-wide points: Among clonotypes expanded in thyroid above 0.001, most were also found in blood.

Diagnoses used clinical symptoms, serum thyroxine and TRAb, thyroid ultrasound and orbital computed tomography. CDR1 is MGHRA and CDR2 is YSYEKL in the germline V gene. V lost 1 base, J lost 3 bases, and 3 bases stayed unmatched. This CDR3 has 17 residues. The chain couples TRBV4-1 to TRBJ2-7, with TRBD2 identical over 16 bases. This clonotype was sampled from a woman aged 25-40 years with Graves' hyperthyroidism. Input material: blood. CDR3 in DNA: TGCGCCAGCAGCCAAGGCGGGACTAGCGGGAGGGGCTACGAGCAGTACTTC. Translated: CASSQGGTSGRGYEQYF.